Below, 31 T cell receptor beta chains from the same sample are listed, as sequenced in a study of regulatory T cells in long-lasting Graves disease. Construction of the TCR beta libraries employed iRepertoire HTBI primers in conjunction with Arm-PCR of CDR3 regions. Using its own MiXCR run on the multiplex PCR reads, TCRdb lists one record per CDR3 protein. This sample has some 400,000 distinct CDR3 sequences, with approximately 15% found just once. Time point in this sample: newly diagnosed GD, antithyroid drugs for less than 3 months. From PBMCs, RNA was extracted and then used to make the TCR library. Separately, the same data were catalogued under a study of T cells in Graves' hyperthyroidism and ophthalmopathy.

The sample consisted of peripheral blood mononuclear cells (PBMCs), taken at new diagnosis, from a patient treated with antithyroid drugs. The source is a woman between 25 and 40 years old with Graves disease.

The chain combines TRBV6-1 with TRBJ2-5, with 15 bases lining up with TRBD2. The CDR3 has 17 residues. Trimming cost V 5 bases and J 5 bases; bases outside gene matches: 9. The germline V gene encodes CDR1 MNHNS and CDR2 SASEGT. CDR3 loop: CASSLSGLAGGPETQYF. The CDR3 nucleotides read TGTGCCAGCAGTCTCTCCGGACTAGCGGGAGGGCCGGAGACCCAGTACTTC.

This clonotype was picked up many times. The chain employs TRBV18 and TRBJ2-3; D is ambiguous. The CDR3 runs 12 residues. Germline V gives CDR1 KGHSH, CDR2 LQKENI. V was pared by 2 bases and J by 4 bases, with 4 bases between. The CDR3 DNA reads TGTGCCAGCTCACCAGGCCCAGATACGCAGTATTTT. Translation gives CASSPGPDTQYF.

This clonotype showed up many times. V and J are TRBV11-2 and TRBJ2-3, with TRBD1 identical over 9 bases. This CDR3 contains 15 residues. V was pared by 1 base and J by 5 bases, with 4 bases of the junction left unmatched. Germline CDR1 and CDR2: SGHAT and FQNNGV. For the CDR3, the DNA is TGTGCCAGCAGCTTAGGCGGGACAGGGTTAGATACGCAGTATTTT. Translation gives CASSLGGTGLDTQYF.

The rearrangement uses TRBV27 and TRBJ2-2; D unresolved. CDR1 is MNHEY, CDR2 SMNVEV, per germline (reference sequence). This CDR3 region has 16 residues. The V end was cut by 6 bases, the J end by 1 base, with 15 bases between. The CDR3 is CASRKNKGQNTGELFF. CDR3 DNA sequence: TGTGCCAGCAGGAAGAACAAGGGTCAGAACACCGGGGAGCTGTTTTTT.

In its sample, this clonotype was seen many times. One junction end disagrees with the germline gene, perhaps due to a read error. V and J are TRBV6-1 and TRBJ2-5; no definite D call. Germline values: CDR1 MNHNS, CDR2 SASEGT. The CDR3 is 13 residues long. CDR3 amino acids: CASCDEPQETQYF. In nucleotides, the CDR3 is TGTGCCAGCTGTGACGAGCCCCAAGAGACCCAGTACTTC.

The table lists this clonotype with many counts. CDR3 bases: TGTGCCAGCAGTTACTCAGGGGGGGCCTACAATGAGCAGTTCTTC. Protein: CASSYSGGAYNEQFF. The chain uses TRBV6-9 and TRBJ2-1; TRBD1 or TRBD2 may be the D gene (7 bases each). Trimming removed 3 bases from V and 2 bases from J, with 11 bases in between. Germline-derived CDR1 and CDR2 are MNHGY and SVAAGI. The length of the CDR3 is 15 residues.

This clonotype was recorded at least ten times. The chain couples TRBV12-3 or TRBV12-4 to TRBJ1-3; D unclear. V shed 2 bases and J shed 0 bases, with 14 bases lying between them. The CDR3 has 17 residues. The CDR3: CASSLIPSQVSGNTIYF. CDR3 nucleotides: TGTGCCAGCAGTTTAATTCCCAGTCAAGTCTCTGGAAACACCATATATTTT.

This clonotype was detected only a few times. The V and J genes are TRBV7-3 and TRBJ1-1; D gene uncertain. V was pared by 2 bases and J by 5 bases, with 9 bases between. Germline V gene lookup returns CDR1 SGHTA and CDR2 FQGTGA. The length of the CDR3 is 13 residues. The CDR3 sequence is CASSLSSSTEAFF. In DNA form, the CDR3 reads TGTGCCAGCAGCTTATCTTCGAGTACTGAAGCTTTCTTT.

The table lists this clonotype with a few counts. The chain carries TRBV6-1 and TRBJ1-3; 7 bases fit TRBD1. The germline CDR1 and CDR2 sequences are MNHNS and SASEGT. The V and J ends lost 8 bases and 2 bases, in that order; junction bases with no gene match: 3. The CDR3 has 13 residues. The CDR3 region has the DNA TGTGCCAGCTTGACAGGGACTGGAAACACCATATATTTT. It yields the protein CASLTGTGNTIYF.

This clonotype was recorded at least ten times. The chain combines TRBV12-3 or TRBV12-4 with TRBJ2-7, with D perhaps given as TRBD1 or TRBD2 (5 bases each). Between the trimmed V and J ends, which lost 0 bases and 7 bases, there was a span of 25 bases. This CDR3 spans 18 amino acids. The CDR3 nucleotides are TGTGCCAGCAGTTTAGCGCTTCTAAGGGACCCCTGGTTGGGAGAGCAGTACTTC. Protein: CASSLALLRDPWLGEQYF.

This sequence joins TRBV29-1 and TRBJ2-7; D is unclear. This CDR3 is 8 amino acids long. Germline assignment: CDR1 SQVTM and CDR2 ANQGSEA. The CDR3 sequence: CTRYEQYF. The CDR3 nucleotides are TGCACCCGGTACGAGCAGTACTTC.

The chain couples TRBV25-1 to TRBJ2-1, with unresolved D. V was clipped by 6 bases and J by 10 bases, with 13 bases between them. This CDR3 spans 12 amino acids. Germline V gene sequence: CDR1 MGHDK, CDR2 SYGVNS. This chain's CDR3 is CASSEIAYEQFF. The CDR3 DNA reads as TGTGCCAGCAGCGAGATAGCTTACGAGCAGTTCTTC.

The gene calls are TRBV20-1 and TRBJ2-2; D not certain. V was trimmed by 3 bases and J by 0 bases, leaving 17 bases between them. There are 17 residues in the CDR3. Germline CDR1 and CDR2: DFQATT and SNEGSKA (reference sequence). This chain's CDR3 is CSASGVSGTANTGELFF. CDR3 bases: TGCAGTGCTAGTGGGGTGTCCGGCACCGCGAACACCGGGGAGCTGTTTTTT.

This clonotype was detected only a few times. The CDR3 DNA is TGTGCCAGCAGTCAACTAGCGGCCTACAATGAGCAGTTCTTC. Its translation: CASSQLAAYNEQFF. The genes are TRBV3-1 and TRBJ2-1, with TRBD2 identical over 8 bases. Trimming took 6 bases from V and 2 from J; bases not matched to a gene: 3. CDR1 is LGHDT, CDR2 YNNKEL, per germline (reference sequence). The CDR3 runs 14 residues.

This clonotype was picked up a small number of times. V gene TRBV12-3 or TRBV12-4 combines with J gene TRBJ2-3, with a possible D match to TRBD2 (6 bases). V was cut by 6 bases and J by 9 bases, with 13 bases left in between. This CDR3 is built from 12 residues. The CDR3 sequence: CASSFGSGTQYF. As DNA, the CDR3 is TGTGCCAGCAGCTTTGGGAGCGGGACGCAGTATTTT.

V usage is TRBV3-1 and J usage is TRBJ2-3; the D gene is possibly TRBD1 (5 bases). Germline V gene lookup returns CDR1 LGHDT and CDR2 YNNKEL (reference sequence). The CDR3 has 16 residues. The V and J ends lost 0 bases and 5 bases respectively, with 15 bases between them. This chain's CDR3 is CASSQESRQDRDTQYF. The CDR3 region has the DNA TGTGCCAGCAGCCAAGAATCCCGGCAAGACAGAGATACGCAGTATTTT.

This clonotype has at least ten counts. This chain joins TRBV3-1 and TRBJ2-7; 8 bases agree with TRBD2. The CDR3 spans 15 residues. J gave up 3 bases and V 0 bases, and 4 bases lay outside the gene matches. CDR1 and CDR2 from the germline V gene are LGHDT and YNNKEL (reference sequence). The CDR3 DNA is TGTGCCAGCAGCCAAGAAGCAAGCGGGGGCTACGAGCAGTACTTC. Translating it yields CASSQEASGGYEQYF.

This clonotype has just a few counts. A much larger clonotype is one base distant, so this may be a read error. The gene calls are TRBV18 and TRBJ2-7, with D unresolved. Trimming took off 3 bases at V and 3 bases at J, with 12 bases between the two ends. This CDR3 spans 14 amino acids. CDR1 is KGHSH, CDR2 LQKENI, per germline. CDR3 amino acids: CASSPVDGRYEQYF. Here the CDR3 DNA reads TGTGCCAGCTCACCGGTAGACGGCCGCTACGAGCAGTACTTC.

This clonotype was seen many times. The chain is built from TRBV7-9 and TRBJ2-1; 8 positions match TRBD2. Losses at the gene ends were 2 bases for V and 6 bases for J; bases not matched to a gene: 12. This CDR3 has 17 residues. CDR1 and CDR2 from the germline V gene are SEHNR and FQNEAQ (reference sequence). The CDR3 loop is CASSLTPGLAGSNEQFF. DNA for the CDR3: TGTGCCAGCAGCTTAACTCCCGGGCTAGCGGGCTCCAATGAGCAGTTCTTC.

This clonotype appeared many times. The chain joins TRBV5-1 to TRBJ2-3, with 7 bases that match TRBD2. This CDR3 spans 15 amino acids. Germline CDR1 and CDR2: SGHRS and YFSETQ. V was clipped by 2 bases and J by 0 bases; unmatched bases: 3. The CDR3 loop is CASSFTSASTDTQYF. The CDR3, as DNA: TGCGCCAGCAGCTTTACTAGCGCAAGCACAGATACGCAGTATTTT.

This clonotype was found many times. CDR3 in amino acids: CASSLEGSTYEQYF. CDR3 coding DNA: TGTGCCAGCAGCCTCGAAGGATCGACCTACGAGCAGTACTTC. This sequence joins TRBV6-1 and TRBJ2-7; the D is unclear. CDR3 length equals 14 residues. The germline V gene encodes CDR1 MNHNS and CDR2 SASEGT. Trimming removed 6 bases at V and 2 bases at J, with 14 bases between.

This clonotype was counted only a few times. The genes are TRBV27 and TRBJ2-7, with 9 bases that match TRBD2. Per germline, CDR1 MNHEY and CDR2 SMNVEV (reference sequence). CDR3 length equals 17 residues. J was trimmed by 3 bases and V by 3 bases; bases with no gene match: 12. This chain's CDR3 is CASSLSSGSSRSYEQYF. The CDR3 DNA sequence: TGTGCCAGCAGTTTGAGTAGCGGGAGTAGCCGTAGCTACGAGCAGTACTTC.

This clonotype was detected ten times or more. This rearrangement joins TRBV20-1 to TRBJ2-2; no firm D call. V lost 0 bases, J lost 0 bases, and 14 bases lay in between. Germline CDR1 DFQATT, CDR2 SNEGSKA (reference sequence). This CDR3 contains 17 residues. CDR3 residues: CSARDYGSQTNTGELFF. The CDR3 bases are TGCAGTGCTAGAGATTATGGCTCCCAGACGAACACCGGGGAGCTGTTTTTT.

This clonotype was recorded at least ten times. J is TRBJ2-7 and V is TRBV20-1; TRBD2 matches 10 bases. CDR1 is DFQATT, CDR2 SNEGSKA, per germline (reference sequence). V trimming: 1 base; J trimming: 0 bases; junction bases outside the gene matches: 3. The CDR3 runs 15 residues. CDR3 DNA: TGCAGTGCTAGAGGGGAGCGGGAGGGCTCCTACGAGCAGTACTTC. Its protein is CSARGEREGSYEQYF.

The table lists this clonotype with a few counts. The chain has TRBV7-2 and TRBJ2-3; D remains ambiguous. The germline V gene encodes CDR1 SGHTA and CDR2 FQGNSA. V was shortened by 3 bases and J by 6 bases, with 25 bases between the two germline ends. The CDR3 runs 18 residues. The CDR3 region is CASSFDISRAARFDTQYF. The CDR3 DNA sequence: TGTGCCAGCAGCTTTGACATCTCCCGCGCTGCCCGATTTGATACGCAGTATTTT.

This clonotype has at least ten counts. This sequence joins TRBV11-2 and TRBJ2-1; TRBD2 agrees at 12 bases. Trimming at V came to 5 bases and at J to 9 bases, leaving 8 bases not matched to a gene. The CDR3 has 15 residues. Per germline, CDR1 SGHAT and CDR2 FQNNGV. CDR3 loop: CASSVRTSGTSEQFF. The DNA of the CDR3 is TGTGCCAGCAGCGTACGGACTAGCGGGACCTCTGAGCAGTTCTTC.

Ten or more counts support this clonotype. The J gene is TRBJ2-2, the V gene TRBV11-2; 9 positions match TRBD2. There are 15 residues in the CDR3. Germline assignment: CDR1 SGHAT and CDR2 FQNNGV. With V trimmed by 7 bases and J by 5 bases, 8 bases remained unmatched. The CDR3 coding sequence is TGTGCCAGCACCTTGGGACTAGCTGGAACCGGGGAGCTGTTTTTT. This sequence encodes CASTLGLAGTGELFF.

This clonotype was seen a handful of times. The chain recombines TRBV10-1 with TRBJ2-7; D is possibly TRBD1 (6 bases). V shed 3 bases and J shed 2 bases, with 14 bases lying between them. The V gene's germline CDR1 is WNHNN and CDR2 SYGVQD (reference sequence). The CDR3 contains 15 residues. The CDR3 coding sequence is TGCGCCAGCAGTGAAGGGGAACAGGGTGCCTACGAGCAGTACTTC. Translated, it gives CASSEGEQGAYEQYF.

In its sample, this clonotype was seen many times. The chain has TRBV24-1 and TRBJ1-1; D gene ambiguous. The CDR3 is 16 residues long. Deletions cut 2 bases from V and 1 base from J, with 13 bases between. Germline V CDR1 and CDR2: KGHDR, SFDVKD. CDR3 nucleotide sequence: TGTGCCACCAGTGATTGGAGGCCGGGGAAGAACACTGAAGCTTTCTTT. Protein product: CATSDWRPGKNTEAFF.

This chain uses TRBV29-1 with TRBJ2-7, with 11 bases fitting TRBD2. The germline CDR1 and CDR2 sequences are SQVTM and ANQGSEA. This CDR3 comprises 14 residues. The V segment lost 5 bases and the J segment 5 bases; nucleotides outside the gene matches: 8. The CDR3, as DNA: TGCAGCGTTAATAGCGGGAGGGCCCGCGACGAGCAGTACTTC. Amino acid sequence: CSVNSGRARDEQYF.

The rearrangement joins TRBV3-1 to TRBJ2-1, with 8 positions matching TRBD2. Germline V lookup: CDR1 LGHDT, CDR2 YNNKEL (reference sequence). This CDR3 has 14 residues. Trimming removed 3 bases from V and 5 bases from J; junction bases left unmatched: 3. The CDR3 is CASSHSGKDNEQFF. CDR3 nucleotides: TGTGCCAGCAGCCATAGCGGGAAAGACAATGAGCAGTTCTTC.